These T cell receptor beta chains were read from a single sample in a study of Graves' ophthalmopathy and Graves' hyperthyroidism. TCRdb passed the multiplex PCR reads through MiXCR, listing each CDR3 protein once. The sample lists approximately 210,000 distinct CDR3 sequences; 25% to 30% were seen once. Sequencing input: peripheral blood. These TCRs come from a middle-aged man with Graves' ophthalmopathy. The CDR3 runs from the conserved cysteine through the conserved F or W. A D gene is named only where the DNA matches it firmly. For some rows the clone size is stated as once, few or many, or as a class when expanded; others skip it.

v_call,clone_size,j_call,d_call,cdr3_nt,cdr3_aa
TRBV20-1,many,TRBJ1-2,.,TGCAGTGCCCTCCCGGAGGGAATGGCTGGCTACACCTTC,CSALPEGMAGYTF
TRBV27,many,TRBJ1-2,.,TGTGCCAGCAGTTTAAGATACAGCCCGAGTCGCTACACCTTC,CASSLRYSPSRYTF
TRBV6-5,many,TRBJ2-7,.,TGTGCCAGCAGTTACGGGCCTAGCTACGAGCAGTACTTC,CASSYGPSYEQYF
TRBV11-1,.,TRBJ2-7,.,TGTGCCAGCAGCTTTCAGGCAGGTGACGGCGAGCAGTACTTC,CASSFQAGDGEQYF
TRBV28,many,TRBJ2-7,TRBD1,TGTGCCAGCAGTTTACCGGGACAGGGGGTATACGAGCAGTACTTC,CASSLPGQGVYEQYF
TRBV19,many,TRBJ2-7,TRBD1,TGTGCCAGTAGGTCGACAGGGAGCTCCTACGAGCAGTACTTC,CASRSTGSSYEQYF
TRBV30,.,TRBJ1-1,.,TGTGCCTGGAGTGTACGGTGGAGGCGCAAGAACACTGAAGCTTTCTTT,CAWSVRWRRKNTEAFF
TRBV27,.,TRBJ1-2,.,TGTGCCAGCAGCCCCGGCGTGGGGGGCTACACCTTC,CASSPGVGGYTF
TRBV28,many,TRBJ2-5,TRBD2,TGTGCCAGCAGTGGAATCTGGGGCTCTAGCGGGAGAATTGAGGAGACCCAGTACTTC,CASSGIWGSSGRIEETQYF
TRBV6-2/TRBV6-3,many,TRBJ1-1,.,TGTGCCAGCAGCATGGGGACATACGAAGCTTTCTTT,CASSMGTYEAFF
TRBV7-2,many,TRBJ1-3,.,TGTGCCAGCAGCTTAGCGGCAGGGTACGGAAACACCATATATTTT,CASSLAAGYGNTIYF
TRBV28,.,TRBJ1-1,.,TGTGCCAGCAGTTTTGGGATGAGGACTGAAGCTTTCTTT,CASSFGMRTEAFF
TRBV7-2,many,TRBJ2-3,.,TGTGCCAGCAGCGCCGTAGGCTCCTACGCAGATACGCAGTATTTT,CASSAVGSYADTQYF
TRBV12-3/TRBV12-4,many,TRBJ2-2,TRBD2,TGTGCCAGCAGTGACCCCTTAGCGGGAGGGGCCGGCGGGGAGCTGTTTTTT,CASSDPLAGGAGGELFF
TRBV4-1,many,TRBJ2-2,TRBD2,TGCGCCAGCAGCCAAAGGTCCCCACTAGCGGGAGTTTTACGCCAGAACACCGGGGAGCTGTTTTTT,CASSQRSPLAGVLRQNTGELFF
TRBV5-1,many,TRBJ1-1,TRBD1,TGCGCCAGCAGCTTGGGCGTTTGGGACAGAAAACTGAACACTGAAGCTTTCTTT,CASSLGVWDRKLNTEAFF
TRBV29-1,many,TRBJ1-1,.,TGCAGCGTTGAAGGAGGGGGCACTGAAGCTTTCTTT,CSVEGGGTEAFF
TRBV7-2,many,TRBJ2-7,TRBD1,TGTGCCAGCAGCGCGGACAGGGGTGAGGTCTACGAGCAGTACTTC,CASSADRGEVYEQYF
TRBV18,many,TRBJ2-7,.,TGTGCCAGCTCGGCACCCCAGGGCTACGAGCAGTACTTC,CASSAPQGYEQYF
TRBV6-1,many,TRBJ2-7,.,TGTGCCAGCAGTGAATACCATGACCCCTACGAGCAGTACTTC,CASSEYHDPYEQYF
TRBV4-3,few,TRBJ2-5,.,TGCGCCAGCAGCCAAGGACGGACCGGTCGAGAGACCCAGTACTTC,CASSQGRTGRETQYF
TRBV4-1,many,TRBJ2-5,.,TGCGCCAGCAGCCAAGTACCACCATCCAGCCATACTGGAGAGACCCAGTACTTC,CASSQVPPSSHTGETQYF
TRBV4-2,many,TRBJ2-7,TRBD2,TGTGCCAGCAGCCAAGATGCAGGGCGGGAGTTAATCTACGAGCAGTACTTC,CASSQDAGRELIYEQYF
TRBV7-9,.,TRBJ2-2,.,TGTGCCAGCAGCCAAACAGGGCTTGGAACCGGGGAGCTGTTTTTT,CASSQTGLGTGELFF
TRBV29-1,many,TRBJ2-2,.,TGCAGCGTTGTTAGTCAGGGGATCACCGGGGAGCTGTTTTTT,CSVVSQGITGELFF
TRBV14,many,TRBJ2-7,.,TGTGCCAGCAGCCAAGATATCCCCTACGAGCAGTACTTC,CASSQDIPYEQYF
TRBV5-1,many,TRBJ1-6,.,TGCGCCAGCAGCTTGGGAACTTCACCCCTCCACTTT,CASSLGTSPLHF
TRBV6-1,.,TRBJ1-3,.,TGTGCCAGCGGGTCGCCAGGGGACTCTGGAAACACCATATATTTT,CASGSPGDSGNTIYF
TRBV12-3/TRBV12-4,many,TRBJ2-5,.,TGTGCCAGCAGTTTAGGCCAATTGTACCAAGAGACCCAGTACTTC,CASSLGQLYQETQYF
TRBV7-2,few,TRBJ2-6,.,TGTGCCAGCAGCCCCTTGAACTCTGGGGCCAACGTCCTGACTTTC,CASSPLNSGANVLTF
TRBV27,many,TRBJ2-1,.,TGTGCCAGCAGTTCGCCCTCCGGGTACAATGAGCAGTTCTTC,CASSSPSGYNEQFF
TRBV2,.,TRBJ2-5,.,TGTGCCAGCGCGGAGTACCAAGAGACCCAGTACTTC,CASAEYQETQYF
TRBV4-3,many,TRBJ2-2,.,TGCGCCAGCAGCCAAGTAGTAGCGGAGCACACCGGGGAGCTGTTTTTT,CASSQVVAEHTGELFF
TRBV10-2,many,TRBJ1-5,.,TGCGCCAGCAGCACCCAGGGCAATCAGCCCCAGCATTTT,CASSTQGNQPQHF
TRBV12-3/TRBV12-4,many,TRBJ2-4,.,TGTGCCAGCAGTTCCGCCGGGGCCAAAAACATTCAGTACTTC,CASSSAGAKNIQYF
TRBV28,many,TRBJ1-6,TRBD1,TGTGCCAGCGGGACAGGAGGCTCCTATAATTCACCCCTCCACTTT,CASGTGGSYNSPLHF
TRBV29-1,many,TRBJ1-1,.,TGCAGCGTCGATCCAGGGTACTCTGAAGCTTTCTTT,CSVDPGYSEAFF
TRBV19,.,TRBJ1-5,.,TGTGCCAGTAGCACTGTTGGGGTTCAGCCCCAGCATTTT,CASSTVGVQPQHF
TRBV4-3,.,TRBJ1-6,.,TGCGCCAGCAGCCAAGGGTGGCTAAGGGGGTCTCTCGTGGATAATTCACCCCTCCACTTT,CASSQGWLRGSLVDNSPLHF
TRBV15,.,TRBJ2-7,.,TGTGCCACCAGCAGAGAGGTCGCTGAGGGCTACGAGCAGTACTTC,CATSREVAEGYEQYF
TRBV6-1,many,TRBJ1-6,.,TGTGCCAGCAGCCTCGTAAGGGGGACGGGGGACCCCTATAATTCACCCCTCCACTTT,CASSLVRGTGDPYNSPLHF
TRBV5-1,many,TRBJ1-6,.,TGCGCCAGCAGCTTGGCCGGGTTCTCACCCCTCCACTTT,CASSLAGFSPLHF
TRBV5-1,.,TRBJ1-1,.,TGCGCCAGCAGCTTGGGGTCCCAGGGTTTGAACACTGAAGCTTTCTTT,CASSLGSQGLNTEAFF
TRBV28,many,TRBJ1-5,.,TGTGCCAGCAGTTTAGGACAAGACCGTCCCGGGAATCAGCCCCAGCATTTT,CASSLGQDRPGNQPQHF
TRBV12-3/TRBV12-4,.,TRBJ1-1,.,TGTGCCAGCCGAAAGACAGAGAACACTGAAGCTTTCTTT,CASRKTENTEAFF
TRBV6-1,.,TRBJ1-6,.,TGTGCCAGCAGTGAAGCGGACCCAGGGAATTCACCCCTCCACTTT,CASSEADPGNSPLHF
TRBV6-5,.,TRBJ1-6,.,TGTGCCAGCAGTTATTATAATTCACCCCTCCACTTT,CASSYYNSPLHF